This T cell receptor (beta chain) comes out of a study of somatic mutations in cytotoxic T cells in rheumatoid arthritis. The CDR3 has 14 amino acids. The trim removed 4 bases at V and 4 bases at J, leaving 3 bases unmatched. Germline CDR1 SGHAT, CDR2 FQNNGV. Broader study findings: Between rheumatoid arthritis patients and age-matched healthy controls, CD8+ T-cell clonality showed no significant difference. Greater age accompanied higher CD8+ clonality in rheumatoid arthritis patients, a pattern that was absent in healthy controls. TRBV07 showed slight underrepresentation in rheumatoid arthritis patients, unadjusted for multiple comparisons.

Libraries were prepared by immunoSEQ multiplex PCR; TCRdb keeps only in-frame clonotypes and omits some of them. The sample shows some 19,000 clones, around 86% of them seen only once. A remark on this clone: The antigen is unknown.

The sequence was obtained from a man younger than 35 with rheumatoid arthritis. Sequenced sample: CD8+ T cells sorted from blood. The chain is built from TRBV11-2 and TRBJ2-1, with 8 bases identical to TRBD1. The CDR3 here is CASSSGQAYNEQFF. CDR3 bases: TGTGCCAGCAGCTCGGGACAGGCTTACAATGAGCAGTTCTTC. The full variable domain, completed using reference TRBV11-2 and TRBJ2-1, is EAGVAQSPRYKIIEKRQSVAFWCNPISGHATLYWYQQILGQGPKLLIQFQNNGVVDDSQLPKDRFSAERLKGVDSTLKIQPAKLEDSAVYLCASSSGQAYNEQFFGPGTRLTVL.